One sample yielded the 25 T cell receptor beta chains listed below, sequenced in a study of T cell changes during pregnancy in multiple sclerosis. TCRdb's copy holds only in-frame clones and misses some; the assay was immunoSEQ multiplex PCR. This table has about 99,000 clones, around 93% appearing once. The sample consisted of peripheral blood, taken after pregnancy. All receptors derive from a female donor with multiple sclerosis, enrolled in a pregnancy study.

The chain carries TRBV5-1 and TRBJ2-3; 8 nucleotides agree with TRBD1. The trim removed 4 bases at V and 2 bases at J, leaving 6 bases unmatched. The CDR3 covers 15 residues. Germline V CDR1 and CDR2: SGHRS, YFSETQ. CDR3 sequence: CASSLRGLYTDTQYF. In nucleotides, the CDR3 is TGCGCCAGCAGCCTCAGGGGGCTTTACACAGATACGCAGTATTTT.

This clone showed up just once. The chain employs TRBV13 and TRBJ1-2; D remains ambiguous. The germline V and J ends were trimmed by 2 bases and 4 bases, with 8 bases remaining between them. Germline CDR1 PRHDT, CDR2 FYEKMQ (reference sequence). The CDR3 covers 13 residues. The chain's CDR3 is CASSLSSGYGYTF. In nucleotides, the CDR3 is TGTGCCAGCAGCTTATCAAGCGGCTATGGCTACACCTTC.

The chain couples TRBV30 to TRBJ2-5; 7 bases line up with TRBD1. CDR1 is GTSNPN and CDR2 is SVGIG in the germline V gene (reference sequence). The CDR3 length is 15 residues. The V gene end was trimmed by 5 bases and the J gene end by 5 bases; junction bases not matched to a gene: 14. The CDR3 spells CAWGGPGQSRETQYF. The CDR3 nucleotides are TGTGCCTGGGGGGGACCGGGACAGTCCCGGGAGACCCAGTACTTC. Full variable domain (outside the CDR3, taken from reference TRBV30 and TRBJ2-5): SQTIHQWPATLVQPVGSPLSLECTVEGTSNPNLYWYRQAAGRGLQLLFYSVGIGQISSEVPQNLSASRPQDRQFILSSKKLLLSDSGFYLCAWGGPGQSRETQYFGPGTRLLVL.

The V and J genes are TRBV2 and TRBJ2-3; a possible D gene is TRBD2 (7 bases). CDR3 length: 13 residues. Germline CDR1 SNHLY, CDR2 FYNNEI. The V end lost 8 bases, the J end lost 4 bases, and 13 bases lay between the germline ends. CDR3 DNA: TGTGCCAGCGGACTAGGACAGTCAGATACGCAGTATTTT. It codes for CASGLGQSDTQYF.

The chain employs TRBV7-6 and TRBJ1-3, with TRBD1 identical over 7 bases. Germline assignment: CDR1 SGHVS and CDR2 FNYEAQ. Trimming cost V 5 bases and J 1 base; bases outside gene matches: 2. The CDR3 is 14 residues long. CDR3 in DNA: TGTGCCAGCAGCCGGGACAGTTCTGGAAACACCATATATTTT. It is translated as CASSRDSSGNTIYF.

Only a few counts were recorded for this clone. The chain recombines TRBV19 with TRBJ2-7, with 10 positions matching TRBD2. J was trimmed by 11 bases and V by 3 bases; bases with no gene match: 10. In germline, CDR1 is LNHDA, CDR2 SQIVND (reference sequence). CDR3 size: 14 residues. CDR3 in amino acids: CASSIAGASGRKYF. The CDR3 DNA reads TGTGCCAGTAGTATCGCTGGGGCTAGCGGGAGAAAGTACTTC.

V is TRBV4-1 and J is TRBJ2-2, with a possible D match to TRBD1 (6 bases). The length of the CDR3 is 15 residues. V was pared by 0 bases and J by 3 bases, with 8 bases between. Germline CDR1 MGHRA, CDR2 YSYEKL. CDR3 protein: CASSQESGDTGELFF. In nucleotides, the CDR3 is TGCGCCAGCAGCCAAGAGTCAGGGGACACCGGGGAGCTGTTTTTT.

The V call is TRBV5-1, the J call TRBJ1-5; perhaps TRBD1 as D (6 bases). V was clipped by 1 base and J by 8 bases, with 16 bases between them. This CDR3 contains 15 residues. Germline V lookup: CDR1 SGHRS, CDR2 YFSETQ. The CDR3 DNA reads as TGCGCCAGCAGCTTGAAGGGGGGGGGTATCGAGCCCCAGCATTTT. Its protein is CASSLKGGGIEPQHF.

This clone has a single count. This sequence joins TRBV6-1 and TRBJ1-4; D possibly corresponds to TRBD1 (6 bases). This CDR3 region has 14 residues. V lost 6 bases and J lost 4, with 12 bases in between. The germline gives CDR1 MNHNS, CDR2 SASEGT. CDR3 DNA: TGTGCCAGCAGGAGAGGGGGTGGTAATGAAAAACTGTTTTTT. Protein sequence: CASRRGGGNEKLFF.

Regarding this clone: Germline and junction disagree at one end, which may indicate a read error. The CDR3 bases are TGCAGTGCTAGAGCGGGGGGTTCCTTC. Protein: CSARAGGSF. The gene calls are TRBV20-1 and TRBJ1-2; D is perhaps TRBD1 (5 bases). Looked up from germline, CDR1 is DFQATT and CDR2 is SNEGSKA (reference sequence). The CDR3 is 9 amino acids.

This sequence joins TRBV21-1 and TRBJ2-1; the D call in the table, TRBD1, was not verified against the DNA. TRBV21-1 is an annotated pseudogene. The CDR3 spans 18 residues. CDR3 loop: CASSTRPRQDPHYNEQFF. In DNA, the CDR3 is TGTGCCAGCAGCACCCGGCCCCGACAGGACCCGCATTACAATGAGCAGTTCTTC.

The chain recombines TRBV14 with TRBJ2-5, with 9 bases matching TRBD1. CDR3 length equals 17 residues. The V gene end was trimmed by 5 bases and the J gene end by 3 bases; junction bases not matched to a gene: 13. Germline V gene data show CDR1 as SGHDN and CDR2 as FVKESK. CDR3 in DNA: TGTGCCAGCAGCAGCCGGGACAGGGACCAGGTAGAAGAGACCCAGTACTTC. As protein: CASSSRDRDQVEETQYF.

This chain uses TRBV4-2 with TRBJ2-1; 9 bases align to TRBD1. The CDR3 sequence is 16 residues long. Per the germline V gene, CDR1 is LGHNA and CDR2 is YNFKEQ. Germline trimming cut 1 base from V and 8 bases from J; bases unmatched to any gene: 9. The CDR3: CASSQVGTGTEDEQFF. CDR3 bases: TGTGCCAGCAGCCAAGTTGGGACAGGGACGGAAGATGAGCAGTTCTTC.

This clone was counted a single time. The chain joins TRBV27 to TRBJ2-1, with TRBD2 matching 10 bases. The germline V gene has CDR1 MNHEY and CDR2 SMNVEV (reference sequence). Losses at the gene ends were 8 bases for V and 4 bases for J; bases not matched to a gene: 5. CDR3 length: 14 residues. The CDR3 is CASRTSGFYNEQFF. CDR3 nucleotides: TGTGCCAGCCGGACTAGCGGTTTTTACAATGAGCAGTTCTTC.

This rearrangement joins TRBV7-9 to TRBJ2-7; no firm D call. V dropped 5 bases and J dropped 6 bases, with 11 bases sitting between them. The CDR3 covers 12 residues. Germline values: CDR1 SEHNR, CDR2 FQNEAQ (reference sequence). CDR3 amino acids: CASSPQVREQYF. The CDR3 region has the DNA TGTGCCAGCAGCCCTCAGGTTCGCGAGCAGTACTTC. The whole variable domain, remainder taken from reference TRBV7-9 and TRBJ2-7, is DTGVSQNPRHKITKRGQNVTFRCDPISEHNRLYWYRQTLGQGPEFLTYFQNEAQLEKSRLLSDRFSAERPKGSFSTLEIQRTEQGDSAMYLCASSPQVREQYFGPGTRLTVT.

V gene TRBV2 combines with J gene TRBJ2-7, with 8 bases fitting TRBD2. This CDR3 is built from 13 residues. The J segment lost 6 bases and the V segment lost 7 bases, leaving 8 bases of the junction unmatched. Germline loops: CDR1 SNHLY, CDR2 FYNNEI. The CDR3 nucleotides read TGTGCCAGCAACCCGGGAGGGCCCCTCGAGCAGTACTTC. This codes for CASNPGGPLEQYF.

This chain joins TRBV7-3 and TRBJ1-2, with 8 bases that match TRBD1. The CDR3 has 16 amino acids. V lost 2 bases to trimming and J lost 6 bases; unmatched junction nucleotides: 11. Germline assignment: CDR1 SGHTA and CDR2 FQGTGA. CDR3 sequence: CASSLFPGTGQDGYTF. The CDR3 DNA reads TGTGCCAGCAGCTTATTCCCTGGGACAGGCCAAGATGGCTACACCTTC.

The chain joins TRBV11-3 to TRBJ1-3; D remains ambiguous. The germline CDR1 and CDR2 sequences are SGHNT and YENEEA. The V end lost 0 bases, the J end lost 4 bases, and 7 bases lay between the germline ends. The CDR3 is 14 residues long. CDR3 nucleotide sequence: TGTGCCAGCAGCTTAGATCGAGAAGGAAACACCATATATTTT. Translating gives CASSLDREGNTIYF.

The rearrangement joins TRBV5-4 to TRBJ2-5; TRBD1 matches at 9 bases. The V segment lost 4 bases and the J segment 3 bases; nucleotides outside the gene matches: 13. CDR1 is SGHNT, CDR2 YYREEE, per germline (reference sequence). The CDR3 is made up of 17 amino acids. CDR3 bases: TGTGCCAGCAGCATCCGGGACAGGGAGTATAGGGAAGAGACCCAGTACTTC. It encodes CASSIRDREYREETQYF.

J is TRBJ1-1 and V is TRBV11-2; D is perhaps TRBD1 (6 bases). The CDR3 sequence is 17 residues long. The germline V and J ends were trimmed by 5 bases and 4 bases, with 23 bases remaining between them. From germline, CDR1 is SGHAT and CDR2 FQNNGV. The CDR3 protein is CASSANPPQGFVTEAFF. CDR3 sequence (DNA): TGTGCCAGCAGCGCCAATCCACCACAGGGTTTCGTCACTGAAGCTTTCTTT.

The chain recombines TRBV27 with TRBJ2-7, with a tentative D call TRBD2 (5 bases). The CDR3 is 14 residues long. V dropped 6 bases and J dropped 2 bases, with 14 bases sitting between them. Germline V lookup: CDR1 MNHEY, CDR2 SMNVEV (reference sequence). CDR3 sequence: CASSPPSGTYEQYF. The CDR3 DNA reads as TGTGCCAGCAGCCCCCCTTCCGGGACCTACGAGCAGTACTTC.

The chain couples TRBV2 to TRBJ2-7; the match to TRBD2 covers 10 bases. V was clipped by 6 bases and J by 5 bases; unmatched bases: 10. This CDR3 contains 15 residues. Germline-derived CDR1 and CDR2 are SNHLY and FYNNEI. CDR3 region: CASRKEGLASDEQYF. The CDR3 nucleotides read TGTGCCAGCAGGAAGGAGGGACTAGCGTCCGACGAGCAGTACTTC.

The chain couples TRBV7-2 to TRBJ1-4, with D possibly matching TRBD1 (5 bases). Looked up from germline, CDR1 is SGHTA and CDR2 is FQGNSA. This CDR3 is built from 13 residues. V was pared by 2 bases and J by 11 bases, with 12 bases between. CDR3 region: CASSLQPTDKLFF. The CDR3 nucleotides read TGTGCCAGCAGCTTACAACCGACAGACAAACTGTTTTTT.

The V and J genes are TRBV6-6 and TRBJ2-7; D is ambiguous. This CDR3 is 13 amino acids long. Trimming shortened V by 4 bases and J by 2 bases, and 9 bases separated the two germline ends. Germline CDR1 reads MNHNY; CDR2 reads SVGAGI (reference sequence). The CDR3 DNA is TGTGCCAGCAGTTCGACTCCAACCTACGAGCAGTACTTC. It translates to CASSSTPTYEQYF.

The chain combines TRBV2 with TRBJ2-1, with D possibly being TRBD2 (6 bases). The CDR3 spans 14 residues. Germline V gives CDR1 SNHLY, CDR2 FYNNEI. Deletions cut 9 bases from V and 3 bases from J, with 15 bases between. The CDR3 is CASSRDFGYNEQFF. The DNA of the CDR3 is TGTGCCAGTAGCCGGGACTTCGGCTACAATGAGCAGTTCTTC.